The sequence of this TCR beta chain was determined in a study of cytomegalovirus exposure and HLA in healthy donors. Whole-study context: Early release data held some 80 million unique TCRs from HLA-typed donors. General observations from the study: According to the study, some 160 TCR beta chains were cytomegalovirus-associated. The authors considered a cluster of highly shared sequence variants likely to be a sequencing artifact. TCR beta V- and J-gene trimming was later associated with a missense DCLRE1C variant.

On this clone: Its antigen remains unknown.

Primers for the PCR totalled 60 Vbeta and 13 Jbeta. Generated by immunoSEQ multiplex PCR, the TCRdb table keeps only in-frame clones and is missing some. There are over 110,000 clones in the sample; 70% to 80% occur only once, and around 2.5% lies in the top ten. The sequenced sample was PBMCs. The source is a woman between 18 and 29 years old in good health and CMV-seropositive.

The CDR3 loop is CASSLRGQNRSPLHF. The CDR3 bases are TGTGCCAGTAGTCTCAGGGGCCAAAACCGGTCACCCCTCCACTTT. The chain employs TRBV19 and TRBJ1-6; D might be TRBD1 (6 bases). This CDR3 comprises 15 residues. Germline CDR1 is LNHDA and CDR2 is SQIVND (reference sequence). The V end lost 5 bases, the J end lost 10 bases, and 18 bases lay between the germline ends.